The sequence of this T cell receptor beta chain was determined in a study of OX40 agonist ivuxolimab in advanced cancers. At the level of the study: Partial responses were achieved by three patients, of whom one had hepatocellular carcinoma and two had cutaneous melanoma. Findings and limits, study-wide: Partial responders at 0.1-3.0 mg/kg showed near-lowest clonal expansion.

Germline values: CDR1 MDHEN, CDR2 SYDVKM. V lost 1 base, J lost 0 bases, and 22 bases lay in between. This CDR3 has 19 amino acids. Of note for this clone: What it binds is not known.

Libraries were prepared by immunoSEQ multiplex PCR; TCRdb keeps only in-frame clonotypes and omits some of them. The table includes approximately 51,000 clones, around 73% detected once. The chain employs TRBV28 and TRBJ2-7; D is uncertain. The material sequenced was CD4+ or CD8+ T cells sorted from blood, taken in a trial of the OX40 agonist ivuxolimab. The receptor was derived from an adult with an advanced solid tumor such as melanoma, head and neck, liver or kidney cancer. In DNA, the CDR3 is TGTGCCAGCAGTTTATCACCTGGCCTCGGTGCGGTGAGCTCCTACGAGCAGTACTTC. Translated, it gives CASSLSPGLGAVSSYEQYF.